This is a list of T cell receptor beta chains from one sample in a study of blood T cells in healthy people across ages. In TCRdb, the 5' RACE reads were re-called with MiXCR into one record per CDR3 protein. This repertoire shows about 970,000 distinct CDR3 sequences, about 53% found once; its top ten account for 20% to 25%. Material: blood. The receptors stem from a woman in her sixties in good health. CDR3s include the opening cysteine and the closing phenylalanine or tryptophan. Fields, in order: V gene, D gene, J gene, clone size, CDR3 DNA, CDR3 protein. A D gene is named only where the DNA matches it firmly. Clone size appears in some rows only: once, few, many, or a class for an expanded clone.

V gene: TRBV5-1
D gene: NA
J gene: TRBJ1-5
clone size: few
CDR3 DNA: TGCGCCAGCAGCACCACAGGGCTCAATCAGCCCCAGCATTTT
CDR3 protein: CASSTTGLNQPQHF

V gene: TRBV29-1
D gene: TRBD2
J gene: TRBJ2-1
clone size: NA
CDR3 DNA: TGCAGCGTTGACCTCTCCGGGCTAGCGGGCGCCTACAATGAGCAGTTCTTC
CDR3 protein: CSVDLSGLAGAYNEQFF

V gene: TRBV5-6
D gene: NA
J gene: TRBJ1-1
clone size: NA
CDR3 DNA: TGTGCCAGCAGCCCGGGGAATTCTGAGGCTTTCTTT
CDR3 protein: CASSPGNSEAFF

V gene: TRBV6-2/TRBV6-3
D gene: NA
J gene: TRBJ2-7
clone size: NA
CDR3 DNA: TGTGCCAGCAGCCGCTCTCGCTACGAGCAGTACTTC
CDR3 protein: CASSRSRYEQYF

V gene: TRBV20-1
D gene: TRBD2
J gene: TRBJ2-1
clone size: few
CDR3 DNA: TGCAGTCAACTAGCGGGAGAATTTAATGAGCAGTTCTTC
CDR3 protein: CSQLAGEFNEQFF

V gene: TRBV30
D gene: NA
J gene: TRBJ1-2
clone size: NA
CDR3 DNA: TGTGCCTGGACTAGGCGTCGGCGCGGCTATGGCTACACCTTC
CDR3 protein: CAWTRRRRGYGYTF

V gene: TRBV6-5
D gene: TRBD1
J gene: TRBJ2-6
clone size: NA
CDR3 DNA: TGTGCCAGCAGTTACTCCGTCCTGGAGACAGGGGTTACTGGGGCCAACGTCCTGACTTTC
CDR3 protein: CASSYSVLETGVTGANVLTF

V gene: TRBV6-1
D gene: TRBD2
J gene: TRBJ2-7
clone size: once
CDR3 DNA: TGTGCCAGCGATCCTCTAGCGGGAGGGGGTGAGCAGTACTTC
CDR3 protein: CASDPLAGGGEQYF

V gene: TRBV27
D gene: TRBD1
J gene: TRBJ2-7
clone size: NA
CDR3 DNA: TGTGCCAGCATCTATGACAGGGGCCCCTACGGGCAGTACTTC
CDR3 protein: CASIYDRGPYGQYF

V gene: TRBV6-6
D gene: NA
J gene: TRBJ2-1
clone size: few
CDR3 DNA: TGTGCCAGCAGTTTTCCGACAAGCTCCTACAATGAGCAGTTCTTC
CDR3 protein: CASSFPTSSYNEQFF

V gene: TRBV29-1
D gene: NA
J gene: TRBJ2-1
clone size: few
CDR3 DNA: TGCAGCGTTGAGGGCGCAACGGGATCCTACAATGAGCAGTTCTTC
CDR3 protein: CSVEGATGSYNEQFF

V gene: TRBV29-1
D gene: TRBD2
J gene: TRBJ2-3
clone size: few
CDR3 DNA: TGCAGCGTTGGGACTAGCGGGCTCCTCCTCACAGATACGCAGTATTTT
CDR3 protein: CSVGTSGLLLTDTQYF

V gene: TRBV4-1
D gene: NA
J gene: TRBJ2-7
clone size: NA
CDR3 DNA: TGCGCCAGCAGCCAAGATCGGCAGGGCGCCGACGAGCAGTACTTC
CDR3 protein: CASSQDRQGADEQYF

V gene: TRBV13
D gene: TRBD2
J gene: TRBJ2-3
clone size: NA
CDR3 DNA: TGTGCCAGCAGCTTAGCGGCGGGAGGGCCAGGGACAGATACGCGGTATTTT
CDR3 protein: CASSLAAGGPGTDTRYF

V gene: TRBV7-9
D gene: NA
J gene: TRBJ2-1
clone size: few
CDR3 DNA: TGTGCCAGCAGCCTAAGAGGAGGGGTGGTGGTAAATGAGCAGTTCTTC
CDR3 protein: CASSLRGGVVVNEQFF

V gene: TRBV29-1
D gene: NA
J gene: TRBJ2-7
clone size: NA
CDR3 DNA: TGCAGCGTTGAAGAAGTTTCCCACGAGCAGTACTTC
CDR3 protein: CSVEEVSHEQYF

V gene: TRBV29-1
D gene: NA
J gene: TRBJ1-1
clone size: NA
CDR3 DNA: TGCAGCTCCTCTTACGGGACACAATTAACGGATGAAGCTTTCTTT
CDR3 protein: CSSSYGTQLTDEAFF

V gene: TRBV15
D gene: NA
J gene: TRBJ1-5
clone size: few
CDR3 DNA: TGTGCCACCAGCAGACATAATCAGCCCCAGCATTTT
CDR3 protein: CATSRHNQPQHF

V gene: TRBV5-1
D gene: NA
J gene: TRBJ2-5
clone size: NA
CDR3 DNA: TGCGCCAGCTGGGACGGGACTCCGGGGAAGACCCAGTACTTC
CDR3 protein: CASWDGTPGKTQYF

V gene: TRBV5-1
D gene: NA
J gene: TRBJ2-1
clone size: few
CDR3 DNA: TGCGCCAGCAGCTTTGAAGGCCTGGAGGAGCAGTTCTTC
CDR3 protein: CASSFEGLEEQFF

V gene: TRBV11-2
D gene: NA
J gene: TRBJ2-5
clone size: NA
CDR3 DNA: TGTGCCAGCAGCTTAAGTCCGGGATTCCAAGAGACCCAGTACTTC
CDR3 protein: CASSLSPGFQETQYF

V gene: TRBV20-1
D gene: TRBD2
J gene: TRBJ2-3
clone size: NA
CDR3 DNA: TGCAGTGCTGATCCGGGACTAGCGGGTACAGATACGCAGTATTTT
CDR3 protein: CSADPGLAGTDTQYF

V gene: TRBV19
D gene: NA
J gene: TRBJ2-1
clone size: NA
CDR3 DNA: TGTGCCAGTAATCCTTCACTCTGGAGGGTACCGCAGTTCTTC
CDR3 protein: CASNPSLWRVPQFF

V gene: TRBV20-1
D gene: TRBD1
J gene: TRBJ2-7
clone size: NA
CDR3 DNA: TGCAGTGCGAATGCCGGGACAGGGGTGGACGAGCAGTACTTC
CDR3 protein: CSANAGTGVDEQYF

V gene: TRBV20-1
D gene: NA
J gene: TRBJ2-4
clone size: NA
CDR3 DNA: TGCAGTGCTAGTCCAGAGGGAAACATTCAGTACTTC
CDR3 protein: CSASPEGNIQYF

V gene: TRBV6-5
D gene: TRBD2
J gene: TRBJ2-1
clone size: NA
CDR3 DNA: TGTGCCAGCAGACCAACGGGCCTAGCGGGCATCAATGAGCAGTTCTTC
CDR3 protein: CASRPTGLAGINEQFF

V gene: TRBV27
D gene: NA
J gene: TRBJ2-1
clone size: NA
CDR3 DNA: TGTGCCAGCAGTTCCGTGACGGGCTACAATGAGCAGTTCTTC
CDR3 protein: CASSSVTGYNEQFF

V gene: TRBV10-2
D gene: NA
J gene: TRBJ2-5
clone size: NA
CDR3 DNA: TGCGCCAGCAGCCAGGGGCCTGTGGAGACCCAGTACTTC
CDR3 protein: CASSQGPVETQYF

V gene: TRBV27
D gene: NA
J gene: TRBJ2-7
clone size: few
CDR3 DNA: TGTGCCAGCAGTACAGGTGGCAGAACCTACGAGCAGTACTTC
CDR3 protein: CASSTGGRTYEQYF

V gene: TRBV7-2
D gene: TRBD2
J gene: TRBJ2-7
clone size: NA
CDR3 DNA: TGTGCCAGCAGCTCTTCTAGCGGGCATTCCTACGAGCAGTACTTC
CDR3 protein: CASSSSSGHSYEQYF

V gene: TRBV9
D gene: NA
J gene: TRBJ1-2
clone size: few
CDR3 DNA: TGTGCCAGCAGCGTAGCCCAGGCAGCTAACTATGGCTACACCTTC
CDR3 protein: CASSVAQAANYGYTF

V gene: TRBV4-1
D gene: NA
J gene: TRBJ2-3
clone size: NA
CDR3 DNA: TGCGCCAGCAGCCAAGTCATCGTTCCCGATACGCAGTATTTT
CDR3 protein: CASSQVIVPDTQYF

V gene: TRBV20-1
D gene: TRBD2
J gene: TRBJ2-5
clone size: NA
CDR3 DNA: TGCAGTGCTATTAACTTAGCGGGGGCACAAGAGACCCAGTACTTC
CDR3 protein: CSAINLAGAQETQYF

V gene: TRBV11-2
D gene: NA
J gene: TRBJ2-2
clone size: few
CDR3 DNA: TGTGCCAGCAGTACTGACGTATGGACCGGGGAGCTGTTTTTT
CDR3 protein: CASSTDVWTGELFF

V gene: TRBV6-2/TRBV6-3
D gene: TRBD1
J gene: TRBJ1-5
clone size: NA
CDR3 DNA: TGTGCCAGCAGTTACACTGGGACAGAGCTCAATCAGCCCCAGCATTTT
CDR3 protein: CASSYTGTELNQPQHF

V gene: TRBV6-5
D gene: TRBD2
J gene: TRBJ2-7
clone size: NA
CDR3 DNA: TGTGCCAGCAGTTACTCGATCGGGGGGGCTTACGAGCAGTACTTC
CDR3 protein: CASSYSIGGAYEQYF

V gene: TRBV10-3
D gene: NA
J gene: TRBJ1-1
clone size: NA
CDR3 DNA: TGTGCCATCAGTGGAGGGAGGAACACTGAAGCTTTCTTT
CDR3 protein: CAISGGRNTEAFF

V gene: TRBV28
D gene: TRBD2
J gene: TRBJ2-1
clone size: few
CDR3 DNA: TGTGCCAGCAACAAAAGGGTTAGCGGGTACAATGAGCAGTTCTTC
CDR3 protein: CASNKRVSGYNEQFF

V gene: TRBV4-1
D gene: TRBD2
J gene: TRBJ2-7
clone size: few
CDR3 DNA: TGCGCCAGCAGCCACCTTTCTAGCGGGACGACCTACGAGCAGTACTTC
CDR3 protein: CASSHLSSGTTYEQYF

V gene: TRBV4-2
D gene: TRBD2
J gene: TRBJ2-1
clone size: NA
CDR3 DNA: TGTGCCAGCAGCCATTCCTTGCTAGCGGAACACAATGAGCAGTTCTTC
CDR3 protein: CASSHSLLAEHNEQFF

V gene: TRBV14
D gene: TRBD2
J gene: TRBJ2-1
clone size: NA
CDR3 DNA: TGTGCCAGCAGCCAAGATCGGCTAGCGGGGTTAAGGGAGCAGTTCTTC
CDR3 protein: CASSQDRLAGLREQFF

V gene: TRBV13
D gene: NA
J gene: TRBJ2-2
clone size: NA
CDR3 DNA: TGTGCCAGCAGCCCAAAGCGGATACGGGGCACCGGGGAGCTGTTTTTT
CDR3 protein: CASSPKRIRGTGELFF

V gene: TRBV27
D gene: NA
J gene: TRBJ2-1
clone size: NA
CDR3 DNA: TGTGCCAGCAGTTTACTTCCCGGACCCTACAATGAGCAGTTCTTC
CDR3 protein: CASSLLPGPYNEQFF

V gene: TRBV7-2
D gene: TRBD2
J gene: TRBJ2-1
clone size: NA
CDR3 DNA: TGTGCCAGCAGCTTACCGACTAGCGGGTCCCTGGAGAATGAGCAGTTCTTC
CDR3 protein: CASSLPTSGSLENEQFF

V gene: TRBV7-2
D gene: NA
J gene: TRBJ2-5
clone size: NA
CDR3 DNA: TGTGCCAGCAGCTTAAAAGCGGTAAAAGAGACCCAGTACTTC
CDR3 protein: CASSLKAVKETQYF

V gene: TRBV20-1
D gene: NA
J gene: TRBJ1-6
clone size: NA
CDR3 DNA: TGCAGTGCTAGGACAGGACGGACGGCTTCACCCCTCCACTTT
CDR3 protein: CSARTGRTASPLHF

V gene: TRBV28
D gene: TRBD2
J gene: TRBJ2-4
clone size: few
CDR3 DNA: TGTGCCAGCAGTTTTGGACCCCTAGCGGGAGTCGGGGAGCAGTACTTC
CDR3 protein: CASSFGPLAGVGEQYF

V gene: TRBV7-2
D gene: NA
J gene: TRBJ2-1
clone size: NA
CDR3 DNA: TGTGCCAGCAGCTTAATCACAGGAGTGTACAATGAGCAGTTCTTC
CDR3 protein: CASSLITGVYNEQFF

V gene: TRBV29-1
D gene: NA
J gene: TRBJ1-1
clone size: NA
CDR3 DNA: TGCAGCGTTGTGCCCAGGGACTGGGCCACTGAAGCTTTCTTT
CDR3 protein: CSVVPRDWATEAFF

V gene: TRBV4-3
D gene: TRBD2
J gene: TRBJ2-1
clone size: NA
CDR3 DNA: TGCGCCAGCAGCCAAACTAGCGGGAGGGGGTACTACAATGAGCAGTTCTTC
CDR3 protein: CASSQTSGRGYYNEQFF

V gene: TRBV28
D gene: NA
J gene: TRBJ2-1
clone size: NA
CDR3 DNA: TGTGCCAGCACCCTTGAAGGTTACAATGAGCAGTTCTTC
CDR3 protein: CASTLEGYNEQFF

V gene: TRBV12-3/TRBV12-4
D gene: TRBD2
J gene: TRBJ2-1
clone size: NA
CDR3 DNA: TGTGCCAGCAGTCCTGCTAGCGGGAGTGGAAATGAGCAGTTCTTC
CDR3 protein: CASSPASGSGNEQFF

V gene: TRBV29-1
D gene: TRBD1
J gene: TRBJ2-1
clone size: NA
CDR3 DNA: TGCAGCGTCGGACAGGGCCAGAACGATGAGCAGTTCTTC
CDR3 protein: CSVGQGQNDEQFF

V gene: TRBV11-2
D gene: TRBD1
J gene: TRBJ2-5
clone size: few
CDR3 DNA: TGTGCCAGCAGCGCAGGACAGGGGACGGCCCAAGAGACCCAGTACTTC
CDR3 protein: CASSAGQGTAQETQYF

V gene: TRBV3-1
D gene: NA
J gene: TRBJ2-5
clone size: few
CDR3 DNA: TGTGCCAGCAGCCAAGGTTTCGGGGGCAGGCAAGAGACCCAGTACTTC
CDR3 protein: CASSQGFGGRQETQYF

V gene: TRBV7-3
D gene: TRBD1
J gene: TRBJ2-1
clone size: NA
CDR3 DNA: TGTGCCAGCAGCCCGGACAGGGCGAATGAGCAGTTCTTC
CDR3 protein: CASSPDRANEQFF

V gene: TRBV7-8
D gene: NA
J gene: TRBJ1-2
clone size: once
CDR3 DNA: TGTGCCAGCAGCCCCAGGGCCAGCCTCACCCTCTATGGCTACACCTTC
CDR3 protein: CASSPRASLTLYGYTF

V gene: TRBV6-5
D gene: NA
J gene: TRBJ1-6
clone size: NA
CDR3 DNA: TGTGCCAGCAGTTACGAGGCTAATTCACCCCTCCACTTT
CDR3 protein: CASSYEANSPLHF

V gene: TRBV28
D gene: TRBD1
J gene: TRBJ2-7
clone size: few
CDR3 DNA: TGTGCCAGCAGTCCCGGGACAGGCTACGGCTACGAGCAGTACTTC
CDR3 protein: CASSPGTGYGYEQYF